The clone carrying this TCR beta chain was observed a few times. The antigen is undetermined. This sample was taken from a study of beta chain features in type 1 diabetes. Study outcomes and limitations: Type 1 diabetes patients had moderately but significantly shorter TCRB CDR3s in all four CD4+ subsets. When VDJ junctions were examined, type 1 diabetes patients showed fewer insertions and more deletions. The naive, central memory and Treg TCRB repertoires of patients appeared to be more similar to one another than those of healthy donors. Sequencing of cDNA might inflate the share of cells that strongly express TCR.

The CDR3 totals 14 residues. The V gene end was trimmed by 2 bases and the J gene end by 6 bases; junction bases not matched to a gene: 6. The germline CDR1 and CDR2 sequences are SGHNT and YYREEE (reference sequence). Expressed TCRB transcripts were sequenced because the isolated RNA had all been reverse transcribed beforehand. Clones were sequenced by immunoSEQ multiplex PCR, and TCRdb holds only the in-frame ones, with some missing. The sample shows hundreds of thousands of clones, roughly 13% of them seen only once. Markers CD45RO/CCR7/CD25/CD127/CD95/CD27 served to sort CD4+ naive, central memory, regulatory and stem cell-like memory cells.

This chain joins TRBV5-4 and TRBJ2-3, with 7 bases identical to TRBD2. This clonotype was obtained from a young man with type 1 diabetes. The source material was naive CD4+ T cells from blood. CDR3 coding DNA: TGTGCCAGCAGCTTACTGACTAGCATCGATACGCAGTATTTT. It is translated as CASSLLTSIDTQYF.